Listed below are T cell receptor beta chains from one sample, sequenced in a study of blood T cell repertoires in COVID-19. Clones were sequenced by immunoSEQ multiplex PCR, and TCRdb holds only the in-frame ones, with some missing. The table has about 70,000 clones, roughly four fifths seen once; the top ten hold 1.5% to 2%. The sample consisted of peripheral blood. These receptors all stem from an older woman with acute or convalescent COVID-19. Each CDR3 is given with its conserved first and last residue. A D gene is named only where the DNA matches it firmly. Clone size is given for some rows only: seen once, a few or many times, or a class if the clone is expanded.

TRBV3-1/TRBV3-2	.	TRBJ1-1	.	TGTGCCAGCTCGAGACAGATGAACACTGAAGCTTTCTTT	CASSRQMNTEAFF
TRBV9	.	TRBJ2-1	TRBD1	TGTGCCAGCAGCGCAGTGGACAGGGCCTACAATGAGCAGTTCTTC	CASSAVDRAYNEQFF
TRBV29-1	.	TRBJ1-2	.	TGCAGCGCTACCCGGGGGAGCTCAGCTAACTATGGCTACACCTTC	CSATRGSSANYGYTF
TRBV19	.	TRBJ2-5	TRBD2	TGTGCCAGTAGTCCCCGCTCACTAGCGGGACCGGAGACCCAGTACTTC	CASSPRSLAGPETQYF
TRBV6-5	.	TRBJ1-4	.	TGTGCCAGCAGTTCCATGACAGCCGGTAATGAAAAACTGTTTTTT	CASSSMTAGNEKLFF
TRBV6-6	.	TRBJ2-7	.	TGTGCCAGCAGTTACGTAGATTACGAGCAGTACTTC	CASSYVDYEQYF
TRBV3-1/TRBV3-2	.	TRBJ2-1	TRBD2	TGTGCCAGCAGCCCGAGACTAGCGGGATACAATGAGCAGTTCTTC	CASSPRLAGYNEQFF
TRBV29-1	.	TRBJ2-3	TRBD2	TGCAGCGTTAGCAAGACTAGCGGGAGATTAGATACGCAGTATTTT	CSVSKTSGRLDTQYF
TRBV5-4	.	TRBJ1-1	.	TGTGCCAGCAGCTTGGAAGCAGGAAACACTGAAGCTTTCTTT	CASSLEAGNTEAFF
TRBV18	once	TRBJ1-5	.	TGTGCCAGCTCTCGCCAACAGGGATGGGCTAGCAATCAGCCCCAGCATTTT	CASSRQQGWASNQPQHF
TRBV28	.	TRBJ2-1	TRBD1	TGTGCCAGCAGTAGAGACAGGGTAACTAAGCAGTTCTTC	CASSRDRVTKQFF
TRBV7-9	.	TRBJ1-1	.	TGTGCCAGCAGCTTTGGTCTGGGAGGTGAAGCTTTCTTT	CASSFGLGGEAFF
TRBV2	.	TRBJ2-3	TRBD1	TGTGCCAGCAGGGGACAGGGCACAGATACGCAGTATTTT	CASRGQGTDTQYF
TRBV4-1	.	TRBJ1-4	.	TGCGCCAGCAGTGACCTAGTACCAGCGCGAAAACTGTTTTTT	CASSDLVPARKLFF
TRBV12-3/TRBV12-4	.	TRBJ2-3	.	TGTGCCAGCAGTTTTATCCTAGCTGATACGCAGTATTTT	CASSFILADTQYF
TRBV7-3	.	TRBJ1-6	.	TGTGCCAGCAGCTTAAGCGGGTATAATTCACCCCTCCACTTT	CASSLSGYNSPLHF
TRBV5-1	.	TRBJ1-2	TRBD1	TGCGCCAGCAGCTTGGGGCTCGGGACAGGGGCTGCCTATGGCTACACCTTC	CASSLGLGTGAAYGYTF
TRBV19	few	TRBJ1-5	.	TGTGCCAGTAGTATATCGGTATTGGGAGGCAATCAGCCCCAGCATTTT	CASSISVLGGNQPQHF
TRBV5-1	.	TRBJ2-1	.	TGCGCCAGCAGCTTGGAGATCATGCAACTCAACAATGAGCAGTTCTTC	CASSLEIMQLNNEQFF
TRBV27	.	TRBJ1-5	TRBD1	TGTGCCAGCAGTTTAATGGGACAGGAAGGTCAGCCCCAGCATTTT	CASSLMGQEGQPQHF
TRBV15	once	TRBJ1-4	.	TGTGCCACCAGCACTTTACAGGGATTTCGTGAAAAACTGTTTTTT	CATSTLQGFREKLFF
TRBV6-5	.	TRBJ1-1	.	TGTGCCAGCAGTCCTAAGACAGTTAACACTGAAGCTTTCTTT	CASSPKTVNTEAFF
TRBV5-6	.	TRBJ1-5	.	TGTGCCAGCAGCTTCGGGGATCCAAGCAATCAGCCCCAGCATTTT	CASSFGDPSNQPQHF
TRBV9	.	TRBJ2-2	.	TGTGCCAGCAGCTTCAGAGGTGGGACATCGCCCGGGGAGCTGTTTTTT	CASSFRGGTSPGELFF
TRBV2	.	TRBJ2-3	.	TGTGCCAGCAGTACGGGAGAGGATACGCAGTATTTT	CASSTGEDTQYF
TRBV7-9	.	TRBJ2-5	TRBD1	TGTGCCAGCAGCTCCTTCGGACAGGGGGAGACCCAGTACTTC	CASSSFGQGETQYF
TRBV30	.	TRBJ1-6	.	TGTGCCTGGGATTCGAAATACTTTTCACCCCTCCACTTT	CAWDSKYFSPLHF
TRBV5-6	.	TRBJ1-2	.	TGTGCCAGCAGCTTGGGCACAAACTATGGCTACACCTTC	CASSLGTNYGYTF
TRBV5-5	.	TRBJ2-7	TRBD2	TGTGCCAGCACGCCGGGGGGGGGCCAGATCTACGAGCAGTACTTC	CASTPGGGQIYEQYF
TRBV3-1/TRBV3-2	.	TRBJ1-5	.	TGTGCCAGCAGCCAAGATAGGCGGGGGCCTCAGCCCCAGCATTTT	CASSQDRRGPQPQHF
TRBV18	.	TRBJ1-2	.	TGTGCCAGCTCACCTAAACAGTTTAATGGCTACACCTTC	CASSPKQFNGYTF
TRBV24-1	.	TRBJ2-5	.	TGTGCCACCAGTGATCATGCAGGGCAAGAGACCCAGTACTTC	CATSDHAGQETQYF
TRBV2	.	TRBJ1-1	.	TGTGCCAGCAGTAGGGAGAAGGCGAACACTGAAGCTTTCTTT	CASSREKANTEAFF
TRBV28	few	TRBJ2-7	.	TGTGCCAGCAGTTTACCTATACGAGGGTACGAGCAGTACTTC	CASSLPIRGYEQYF
TRBV4-2	.	TRBJ2-7	TRBD2	TGTGCCAGCAGCCAAGATGCCGGGACTAGCTCCTACGAGCAGTACTTC	CASSQDAGTSSYEQYF
TRBV5-8	.	TRBJ1-5	TRBD1	TGTGCCAGCAGTTTTGTTATCGGGACAGGGGCCCAGCCCCAGCATTTT	CASSFVIGTGAQPQHF
TRBV29-1	.	TRBJ2-7	.	TGCAGCGTTGTGGGTAAGGAGGCTCGGTACGAGCAGTACTTC	CSVVGKEARYEQYF
TRBV3-1/TRBV3-2	.	TRBJ2-7	.	TGTGCCAGCAGCCAAGGGAGCGGAGGGCGGTCCTACGAGCAGTACTTC	CASSQGSGGRSYEQYF
TRBV2	.	TRBJ1-6	.	TGTGCCAGCACCCCAGGCTATAATTCACCCCTCCACTTT	CASTPGYNSPLHF
TRBV7-8	.	TRBJ1-1	.	TGTGCCAGCAGCTTAGCGCCGGGGGTCACTGAAGCTTTCTTT	CASSLAPGVTEAFF
TRBV9	.	TRBJ1-2	.	TGTGCCAGCAGCCCCTCGAGGGGGTTGATTGGCTACACCTTC	CASSPSRGLIGYTF
TRBV7-2	.	TRBJ2-7	.	TGTGCCAGCAGCTCTGACAGAACCTACGAGCAGTACTTC	CASSSDRTYEQYF
TRBV12-5	.	TRBJ1-1	.	TGTGCTAGTGGTTTGGACTTCTTGAACACTGAAGCTTTCTTT	CASGLDFLNTEAFF
TRBV30	.	TRBJ1-1	.	TGTGCCTGGATTTGGGCAGGGCGAACTGAAGCTTTCTTT	CAWIWAGRTEAFF
TRBV24-1	.	TRBJ2-7	TRBD2	TGTGCCACCAGTGATTTAGCGGGAGGGCCCCACGAGCAGTACTTC	CATSDLAGGPHEQYF
TRBV7-8	.	TRBJ2-5	TRBD2	TGTGCCAGCACCTCTAGACTAGCGGGAAGACAAGAGACCCAGTACTTC	CASTSRLAGRQETQYF
TRBV29-1	.	TRBJ2-2	TRBD1	TGCAGCGTCGGACAGGGGGCATCCGGGGAGCTGTTTTTT	CSVGQGASGELFF